Below are 2 T cell receptor beta chains sequenced from a single sample in a study of shared clonotypes between healthy human individuals. TCRdb's copy holds only in-frame clones and misses some; the assay was immunoSEQ multiplex PCR. Here the sample spans millions of clones, 85% to 95% being singletons. What was sequenced was naive CD4+ T cells sorted from blood. Subset of the sample: CD45RA+ positively selected. The receptors shown here come from a man aged 18-30 years in good health.

V and J are TRBV18 and TRBJ2-7; 7 bases are shared with TRBD1. The CDR3 length is 16 residues. Germline loops: CDR1 KGHSH, CDR2 LQKENI. V shed 0 bases and J 5 bases; nucleotides not matched to a gene: 10. The CDR3 here is CASSPPVSQGSHEQYF. CDR3 coding DNA: TGTGCCAGCTCACCACCAGTCTCACAGGGGTCCCACGAGCAGTACTTC.

The genes are TRBV6-5 and TRBJ2-1, with no clear D. CDR3 size: 13 residues. Germline-derived CDR1 and CDR2 are MNHEY and SVGAGI. Trimming left V 0 bases short and J 8 bases short, with 8 bases between. CDR3 in amino acids: CASSYSVGYEQFF. The CDR3 nucleotides are TGTGCCAGCAGTTACTCAGTCGGTTATGAGCAGTTCTTC.